These 17 T cell receptor beta chains share one sample of origin, sequenced in a study of PD-1 blockade in classical Hodgkin lymphoma. Method: immunoSEQ multiplex PCR; TCRdb's copy keeps in-frame clones and lacks some. The sample holds 89,000 or so clones, approximately 91% seen once. All the patients suffered relapse after autologous stem cell transplantation, and brentuximab vedotin exposure differed. The material was peripheral blood mononuclear cells (PBMCs), obtained before the second cycle of nivolumab. The receptors were sampled from a human donor with classical Hodgkin lymphoma.

Here the CDR3 DNA reads TGTGCCAGCAGCGTATTCGGTGTTCCCTACAATGAGCAGTTCTTC. This sequence encodes CASSVFGVPYNEQFF. The rearrangement links TRBV9 to TRBJ2-1; no clear D gene. V gave up 1 base and J gave up 2 bases, with 10 bases separating them. This CDR3 comprises 15 residues. Germline CDR1 SGDLS, CDR2 YYNGEE.

This chain connects TRBV5-5 to TRBJ1-2; TRBD1 matches at 9 bases. The CDR3 contains 13 residues. V trimming: 4 bases; J trimming: 8 bases; junction bases outside the gene matches: 6. From germline, CDR1 is SGHKS and CDR2 YYEKEE (reference sequence). The CDR3 DNA reads TGTGCCAGCAGCCCGGGGACAGGGCACGGCTACACCTTC. Residues: CASSPGTGHGYTF.

This chain uses TRBV29-1 with TRBJ2-1; D perhaps matches TRBD1 (6 bases). V was pared by 2 bases and J by 5 bases, with 10 bases between. This CDR3 spans 13 amino acids. CDR1 and CDR2 from the germline V gene are SQVTM and ANQGSEA. The CDR3 loop is CSVEYRVDNEQFF. In DNA, the CDR3 is TGCAGCGTTGAATACAGGGTCGACAATGAGCAGTTCTTC.

The V and J genes are TRBV6-1 and TRBJ1-4, with D hard to call. The CDR3 covers 15 residues. The V gene's germline CDR1 is MNHNS and CDR2 SASEGT. Between the trimmed V and J ends, which lost 4 bases and 4 bases, there was a span of 13 bases. The CDR3 sequence: CASSGTLGSNEKLFF. CDR3 DNA: TGTGCCAGCAGTGGAACCCTCGGGAGTAATGAAAAACTGTTTTTT.

V and J are TRBV30 and TRBJ2-3; 9 positions match TRBD2. This CDR3 region has 19 residues. Germline V lookup: CDR1 GTSNPN, CDR2 SVGIG (reference sequence). The ends lost 1 base at V and 0 bases at J; junction bases unmatched: 14. CDR3 in DNA: TGTGCCTGGAGTGGCCTCGACGGCTTAGCGGGAGAGAGCACAGATACGCAGTATTTT. Protein sequence: CAWSGLDGLAGESTDTQYF. The variable domain in full, completed from reference TRBV30 and TRBJ2-3, reads SQTIHQWPATLVQPVGSPLSLECTVEGTSNPNLYWYRQAAGRGLQLLFYSVGIGQISSEVPQNLSASRPQDRQFILSSKKLLLSDSGFYLCAWSGLDGLAGESTDTQYFGPGTRLTVL.

V usage is TRBV6-1 and J usage is TRBJ2-5; 10 bases agree with TRBD2. V lost 8 bases and J lost 5; bases outside the gene matches: 8. The germline CDR1 and CDR2 sequences are MNHNS and SASEGT. This CDR3 comprises 14 residues. The CDR3 is CASSLAGERETQYF. The DNA for the CDR3 is TGTGCCAGCTCGCTAGCGGGAGAGAGGGAGACCCAGTACTTC.

The rearrangement joins TRBV9 to TRBJ2-1; D not certain. Trimming cost V 3 bases and J 5 bases, with 9 bases left between them. There are 13 residues in the CDR3. CDR1 and CDR2 from the germline V gene are SGDLS and YYNGEE. The CDR3 reads CASSETEDNEQFF. CDR3 in DNA: TGTGCCAGCAGCGAGACTGAGGACAATGAGCAGTTCTTC.

The V and J genes are TRBV9 and TRBJ1-4, with no clear D. V lost 3 bases and J lost 6, with 6 bases in between. Germline-derived CDR1 and CDR2 are SGDLS and YYNGEE. The CDR3 covers 12 residues. Here the CDR3 reads CASSARDEKLFF. The CDR3 nucleotides are TGTGCCAGCAGCGCACGGGATGAAAAACTGTTTTTT.

The chain uses TRBV2 and TRBJ1-2; a weak D match, TRBD1 (5 bases). CDR1 and CDR2 (germline): SNHLY, FYNNEI. Trimming took 4 bases from V and 4 from J, leaving 13 bases between them. The CDR3 length is 14 residues. CDR3 in DNA: TGTGCCAGCAGTGTGGGGGGGAATCGCTATGGCTACACCTTC. It codes for CASSVGGNRYGYTF. The variable domain in full, completed from reference TRBV2 and TRBJ1-2, reads EPEVTQTPSHQVTQMGQEVILRCVPISNHLYFYWYRQILGQKVEFLVSFYNNEISEKSEIFDDQFSVERPDGSNFTLKIRSTKLEDSAMYFCASSVGGNRYGYTFGSGTRLTVV.

The chain uses TRBV10-3 and TRBJ2-1; D is uncertain. This CDR3 is built from 13 residues. V dropped 8 bases and J dropped 3 bases, with 11 bases sitting between them. The germline V gene has CDR1 ENHRY and CDR2 SYGVKD. Written as DNA, the CDR3 is TGTGCCATCCATAAGTCCTTCTACAATGAGCAGTTCTTC. As protein: CAIHKSFYNEQFF.

The chain joins TRBV5-1 to TRBJ2-7; TRBD1 aligns across 7 bases. The CDR3 is made up of 16 amino acids. Germline values: CDR1 SGHRS, CDR2 YFSETQ. Trimming removed 1 base from V and 2 bases from J; junction bases left unmatched: 9. CDR3 nucleotide sequence: TGCGCCAGCAGCTTGTTCCGTAACAGGGGAGCCTACGAGCAGTACTTC. It translates to CASSLFRNRGAYEQYF.

This chain connects TRBV28 to TRBJ2-7; 8 bases line up with TRBD1. CDR1 and CDR2 (germline): MDHEN, SYDVKM. V trimming: 3 bases; J trimming: 3 bases; junction bases outside the gene matches: 7. CDR3 size: 15 residues. CDR3 loop: CASSLGTGSVYEQYF. CDR3 coding DNA: TGTGCCAGCAGTTTGGGGACAGGTTCCGTCTACGAGCAGTACTTC. The entire variable domain, with the rest obtained from reference TRBV28 and TRBJ2-7, is as follows: DVKVTQSSRYLVKRTGEKVFLECVQDMDHENMFWYRQDPGLGLRLIYFSYDVKMKEKGDIPEGYSVSREKKERFSLILESASTNQTSMYLCASSLGTGSVYEQYFGPGTRLTVT.

The rearrangement uses TRBV11-3 and TRBJ2-4, with D maybe TRBD2 (6 bases). V gave up 0 bases and J gave up 6 bases, with 9 bases separating them. This CDR3 region has 14 residues. Germline lookup yields CDR1 SGHNT and CDR2 YENEEA. CDR3 bases: TGTGCCAGCAGCTTAGATGCGGGGTCAAACATTCAGTACTTC. This sequence encodes CASSLDAGSNIQYF. The complete variable domain, with remaining parts taken from reference TRBV11-3 and TRBJ2-4, reads EAGVVQSPRYKIIEKKQPVAFWCNPISGHNTLYWYLQNLGQGPELLIRYENEEAVDDSQLPKDRFSAERLKGVDSTLKIQPAELGDSAVYLCASSLDAGSNIQYFGAGTRLSVL.

This clone was recorded once. The chain carries TRBV5-5 and TRBJ1-2; 7 nucleotides match TRBD1. CDR3 length equals 13 residues. Germline CDR1 reads SGHKS; CDR2 reads YYEKEE (reference sequence). Trimming cost V 4 bases and J 4 bases; bases outside gene matches: 4. DNA of the CDR3: TGTGCCAGCAGCAACCGACAGGGCTATGGCTACACCTTC. This codes for CASSNRQGYGYTF.

The chain joins TRBV6-6 to TRBJ2-7, with D possibly matching TRBD1 (8 bases). V lost 5 bases to trimming and J lost 3 bases, with 14 bases between them. The germline V gene has CDR1 MNHNY and CDR2 SVGAGI (reference sequence). The CDR3 is 14 residues long. CDR3 in amino acids: CASSPNRGGYEQYF. CDR3 DNA sequence: TGTGCCAGCAGTCCAAACAGGGGGGGCTACGAGCAGTACTTC.

V is TRBV19 and J is TRBJ2-4; the D is unclear. V was cut by 5 bases and J by 3 bases, with 14 bases left in between. The CDR3 length is 15 residues. The germline V gene has CDR1 LNHDA and CDR2 SQIVND (reference sequence). The CDR3 sequence: CASSLGSTIKNIQYF. CDR3 nucleotide sequence: TGTGCCAGTAGTTTAGGCAGCACTATCAAAAACATTCAGTACTTC.

This chain uses TRBV2 with TRBJ2-7, with D perhaps TRBD1 or TRBD2 (5 bases each). V lost 6 bases and J 4 bases, leaving 10 bases between the germline ends. The germline CDR1 and CDR2 sequences are SNHLY and FYNNEI. The CDR3 extends over 12 amino acids. The CDR3 DNA reads TGTGCCAGCAGAGGGGACCCATACGAGCAGTACTTC. This encodes CASRGDPYEQYF.